A single T cell receptor beta chain is shown here with its context. Generated by immunoSEQ multiplex PCR, the TCRdb table keeps only in-frame clones and is missing some. The table has some 150,000 clones, approximately 78% seen once; the top ten hold around 4.1%. This specimen belongs to a study of T cell responses to AZD1222 COVID-19 vaccine. The CDR3 has 14 residues. CDR1 LNHDA and CDR2 SQIVND come from the germline V gene (reference sequence). Trimming removed 8 bases from V and 8 bases from J; junction bases left unmatched: 9. The receptor's source is an adult in good health. This sample comprised peripheral blood, obtained on day 0 of MenACWY control vaccination. This chain connects TRBV19 to TRBJ1-6; 7 nucleotides agree with TRBD1. As DNA, the CDR3 is TGTGCCAGTGGGCCATGGGACAGAGATTCACCCCTCCACTTT. It is translated as CASGPWDRDSPLHF.